This TCR beta chain was captured in a study of blood T cell repertoires in COVID-19. The overall study: Samples came from the United States, Italy and Spain, spanning acute and convalescent COVID-19. T cells, B-cell-depleted T cells, or PBMCs supplied cDNA or gDNA.

Methods used by the authors: Reference gene primer amplification yielded estimated nucleated cell counts. The repertoire was sequenced with immunoSEQ multiplex PCR; TCRdb's copy has only in-frame clones and lacks some. That table supplies the V and J calls and clone size; D and trimming were determined from the DNA. The sample yields under 250,000 clones, 84% seen once. Trimming shortened V by 5 bases and J by 7 bases, and 15 bases separated the two germline ends. The CDR3 extends over 13 amino acids. Germline V CDR1 and CDR2: MDHEN, SYDVKM. The source material was peripheral blood. The receptor comes from a woman aged 45-60 years with active or convalescent COVID-19. The J gene is TRBJ2-7, the V gene TRBV28, with D uncertain. The CDR3 DNA reads TGTGCCAGCAGTGGAGCCGCAATGGTGGAGCAGTACTTC. The encoded protein is CASSGAAMVEQYF.